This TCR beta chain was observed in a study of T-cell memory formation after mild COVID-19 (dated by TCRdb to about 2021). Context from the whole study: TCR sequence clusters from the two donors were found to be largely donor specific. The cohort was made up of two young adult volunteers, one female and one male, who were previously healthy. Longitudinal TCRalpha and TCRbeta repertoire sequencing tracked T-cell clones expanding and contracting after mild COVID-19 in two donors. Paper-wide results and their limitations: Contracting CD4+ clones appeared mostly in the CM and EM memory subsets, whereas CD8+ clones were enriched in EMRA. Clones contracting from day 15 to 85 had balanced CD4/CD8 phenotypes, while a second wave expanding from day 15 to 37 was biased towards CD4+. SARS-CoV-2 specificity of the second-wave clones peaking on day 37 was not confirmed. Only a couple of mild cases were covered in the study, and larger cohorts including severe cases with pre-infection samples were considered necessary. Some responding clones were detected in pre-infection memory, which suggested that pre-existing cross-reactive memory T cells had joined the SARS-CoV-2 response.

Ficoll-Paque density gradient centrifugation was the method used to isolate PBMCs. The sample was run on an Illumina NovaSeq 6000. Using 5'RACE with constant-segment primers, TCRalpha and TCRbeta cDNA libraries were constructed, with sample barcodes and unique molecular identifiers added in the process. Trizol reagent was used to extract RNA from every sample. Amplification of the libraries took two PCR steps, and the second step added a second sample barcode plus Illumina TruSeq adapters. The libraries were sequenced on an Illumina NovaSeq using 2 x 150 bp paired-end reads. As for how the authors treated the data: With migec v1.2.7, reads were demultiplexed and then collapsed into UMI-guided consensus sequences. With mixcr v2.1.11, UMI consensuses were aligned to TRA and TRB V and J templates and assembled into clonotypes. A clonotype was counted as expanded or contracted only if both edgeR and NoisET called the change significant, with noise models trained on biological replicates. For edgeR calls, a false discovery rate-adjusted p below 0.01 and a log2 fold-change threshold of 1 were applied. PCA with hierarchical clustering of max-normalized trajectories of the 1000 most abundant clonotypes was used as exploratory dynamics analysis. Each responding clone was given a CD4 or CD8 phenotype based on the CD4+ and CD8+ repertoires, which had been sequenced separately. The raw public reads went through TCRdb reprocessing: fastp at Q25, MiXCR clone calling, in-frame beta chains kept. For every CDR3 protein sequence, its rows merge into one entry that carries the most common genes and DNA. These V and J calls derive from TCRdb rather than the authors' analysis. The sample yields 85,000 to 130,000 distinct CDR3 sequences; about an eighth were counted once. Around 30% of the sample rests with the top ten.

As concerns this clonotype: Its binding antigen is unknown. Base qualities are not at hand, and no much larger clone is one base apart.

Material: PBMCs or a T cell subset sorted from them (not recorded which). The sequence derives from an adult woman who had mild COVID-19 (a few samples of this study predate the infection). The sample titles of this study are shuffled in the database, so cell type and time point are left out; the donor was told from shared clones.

Here the CDR3 is given as CASSATPRRTYEQYF. The nucleotide sequence reads TGCGCCAGCAGCGCCACCCCTAGGAGGACCTACGAGCAGTACTTC. The receptor chain draws on TRBV5-1 and TRBJ2-7, and possibly TRBD2, on 5 matching bases. Relative to germline, V is 4 bases shorter and J is 2 bases shorter, with 16 bases between their ends. The CDR3 runs 15 residues from the cysteine to the phenylalanine. Just CDR3 DNA is preserved here, 45 bases in frame from base 1. The germline V gene gives CDR1 as SGHRS and CDR2 as YFSETQ.